This T cell receptor beta chain was recorded in a study of T cells in Graves' hyperthyroidism and ophthalmopathy. Regarding the study as a whole: Blood also held most thyroid clonotypes expanded beyond 0.001.

The table lists this clonotype with many counts. Its antigen is currently unknown. The V gene's germline CDR1 is SGHAT and CDR2 FQNNGV. Trimming left V 5 bases short and J 2 bases short, with 13 bases between. CDR3 length: 14 amino acids. Using RNA transcripts as the source, TCR beta CDR3 regions were amplified. Researchers ran a first-round RT-PCR on the TCR CDR3 using the HTBI primer set. From the multiplex PCR reads, TCRdb called clonotypes with MiXCR, one entry per CDR3 protein. The repertoire holds roughly 380,000 distinct CDR3 sequences, with around 13% as singletons. The chain joins TRBV11-2 to TRBJ2-7; D might be TRBD1 or TRBD2, each matching 5 bases. The TCR was taken from a woman in her sixties with Graves' hyperthyroidism. Sequencing was done on a sample of blood. The CDR3 is CASSVSVGAYEQYF. CDR3 in DNA: TGTGCCAGCAGCGTATCCGTGGGGGCCTACGAGCAGTACTTC.